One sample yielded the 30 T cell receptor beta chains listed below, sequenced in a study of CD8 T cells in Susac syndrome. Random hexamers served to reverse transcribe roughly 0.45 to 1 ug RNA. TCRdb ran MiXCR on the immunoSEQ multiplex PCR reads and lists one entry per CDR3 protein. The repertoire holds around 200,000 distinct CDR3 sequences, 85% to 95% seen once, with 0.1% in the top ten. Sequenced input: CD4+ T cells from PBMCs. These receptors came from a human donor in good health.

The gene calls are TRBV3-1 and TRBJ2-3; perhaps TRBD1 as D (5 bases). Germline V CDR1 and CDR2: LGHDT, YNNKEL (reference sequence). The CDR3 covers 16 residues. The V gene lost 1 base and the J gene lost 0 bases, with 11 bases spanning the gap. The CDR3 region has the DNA TGTGCCAGCAGCCAAGTTGGGGCAGCTAGCACAGATACGCAGTATTTT. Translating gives CASSQVGAASTDTQYF.

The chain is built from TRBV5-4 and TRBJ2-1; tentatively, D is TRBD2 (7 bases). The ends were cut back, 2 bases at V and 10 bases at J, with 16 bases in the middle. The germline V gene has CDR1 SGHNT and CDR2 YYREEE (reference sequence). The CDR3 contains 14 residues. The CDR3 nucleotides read TGTGCCAGCAGCTTTGGTGGGGGGGCCGTGGAGCAGTTCTTC. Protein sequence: CASSFGGGAVEQFF.

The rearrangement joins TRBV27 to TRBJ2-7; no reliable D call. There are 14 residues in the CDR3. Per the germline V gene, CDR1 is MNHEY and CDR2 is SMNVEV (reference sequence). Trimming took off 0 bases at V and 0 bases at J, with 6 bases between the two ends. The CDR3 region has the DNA TGTGCCAGCAGTTTATCGCACAGCTCCTACGAGCAGTACGTC. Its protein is CASSLSHSSYEQYV.

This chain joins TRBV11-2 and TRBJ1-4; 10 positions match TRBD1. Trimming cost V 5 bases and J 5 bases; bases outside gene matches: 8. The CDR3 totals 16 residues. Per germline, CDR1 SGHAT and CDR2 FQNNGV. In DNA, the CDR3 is TGTGCCAGCAGCGACGGGACAGGGGATAGGAATGAAAAACTGTTTTTT. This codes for CASSDGTGDRNEKLFF.

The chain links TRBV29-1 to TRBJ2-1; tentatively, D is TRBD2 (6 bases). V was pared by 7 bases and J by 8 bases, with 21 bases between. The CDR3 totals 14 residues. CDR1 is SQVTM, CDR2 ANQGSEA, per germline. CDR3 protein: CSAPGTGARDEQFF. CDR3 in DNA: TGCAGCGCACCCGGGACTGGAGCTCGTGATGAGCAGTTCTTC.

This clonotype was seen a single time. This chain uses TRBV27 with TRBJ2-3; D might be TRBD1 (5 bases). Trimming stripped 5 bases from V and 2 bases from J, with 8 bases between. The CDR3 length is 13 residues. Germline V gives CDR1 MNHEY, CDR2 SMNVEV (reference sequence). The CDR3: CASSRQITDTQYF. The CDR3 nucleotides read TGTGCCAGCAGTCGACAGATCACAGATACGCAGTATTTT.

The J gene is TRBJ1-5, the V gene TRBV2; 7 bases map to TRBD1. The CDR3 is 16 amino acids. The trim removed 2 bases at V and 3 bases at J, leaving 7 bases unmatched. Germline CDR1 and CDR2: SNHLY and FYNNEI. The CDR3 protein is CASSEQGGVDNQPQHF. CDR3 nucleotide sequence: TGTGCCAGCAGTGAACAGGGGGGCGTCGACAATCAGCCCCAGCATTTT.

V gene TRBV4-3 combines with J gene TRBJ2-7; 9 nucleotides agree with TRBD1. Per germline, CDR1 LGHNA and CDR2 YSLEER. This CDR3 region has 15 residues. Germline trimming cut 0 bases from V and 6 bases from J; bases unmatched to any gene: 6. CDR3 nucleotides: TGCGCCAGCAGCCAAGATTTCGAGACAGGGGGCGAGCAGTACTTC. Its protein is CASSQDFETGGEQYF.

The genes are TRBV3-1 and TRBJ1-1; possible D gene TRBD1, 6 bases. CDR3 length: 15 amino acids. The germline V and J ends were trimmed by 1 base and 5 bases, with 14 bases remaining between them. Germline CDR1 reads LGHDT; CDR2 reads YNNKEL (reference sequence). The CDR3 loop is CASSQGRQDGTEAFF. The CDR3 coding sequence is TGTGCCAGCAGCCAAGGCCGACAGGACGGGACTGAAGCTTTCTTT.

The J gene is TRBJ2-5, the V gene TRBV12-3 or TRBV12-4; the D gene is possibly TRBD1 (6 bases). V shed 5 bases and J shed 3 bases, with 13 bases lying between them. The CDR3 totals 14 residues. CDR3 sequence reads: CASSNRAEEETQYF. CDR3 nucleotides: TGTGCCAGCAGTAACAGGGCAGAGGAAGAGACCCAGTACTTC.

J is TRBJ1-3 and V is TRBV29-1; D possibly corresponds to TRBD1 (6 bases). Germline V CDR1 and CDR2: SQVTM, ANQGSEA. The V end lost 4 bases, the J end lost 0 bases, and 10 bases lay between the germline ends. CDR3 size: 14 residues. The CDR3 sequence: CSVGQGTSGNTIYF. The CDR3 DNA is TGCAGCGTTGGGCAGGGGACCTCTGGAAACACCATATATTTT. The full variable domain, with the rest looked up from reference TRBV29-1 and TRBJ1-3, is SAVISQKPSRDICQRGTSLTIQCQVDSQVTMMFWYRQQPGQSLTLIATANQGSEATYESGFVIDKFPISRPNLTFSTLTVSNMSPEDSSIYLCSVGQGTSGNTIYFGEGSWLTVV.

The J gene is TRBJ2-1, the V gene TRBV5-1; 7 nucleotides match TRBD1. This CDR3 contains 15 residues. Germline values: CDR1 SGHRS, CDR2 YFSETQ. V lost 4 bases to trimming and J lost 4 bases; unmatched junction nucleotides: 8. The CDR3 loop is CASSRGQSYYNEQFF. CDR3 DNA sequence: TGCGCCAGCAGCCGGGGACAGAGTTATTACAATGAGCAGTTCTTC.

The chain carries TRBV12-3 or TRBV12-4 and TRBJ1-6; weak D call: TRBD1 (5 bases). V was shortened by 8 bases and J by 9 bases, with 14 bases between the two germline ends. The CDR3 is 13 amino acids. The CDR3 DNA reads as TGTGCCAGCGGCCCAGGGACTCTTTCACCCCTCCACTTT. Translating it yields CASGPGTLSPLHF.

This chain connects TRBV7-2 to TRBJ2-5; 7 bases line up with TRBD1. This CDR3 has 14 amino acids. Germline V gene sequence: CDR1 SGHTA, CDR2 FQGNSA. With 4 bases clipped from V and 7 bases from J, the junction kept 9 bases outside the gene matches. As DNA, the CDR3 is TGTGCCAGCAGCTGGGGACAGCAGATTGGGACCCAGTACTTC. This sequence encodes CASSWGQQIGTQYF.

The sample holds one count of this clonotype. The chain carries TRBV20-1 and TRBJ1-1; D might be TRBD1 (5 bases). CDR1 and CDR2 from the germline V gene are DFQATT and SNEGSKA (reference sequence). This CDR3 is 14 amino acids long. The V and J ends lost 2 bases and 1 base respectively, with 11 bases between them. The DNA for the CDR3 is TGCAGTGCTAGATCGGGGGTTTCGAACACTGAAGCTTTCTTT. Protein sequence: CSARSGVSNTEAFF.

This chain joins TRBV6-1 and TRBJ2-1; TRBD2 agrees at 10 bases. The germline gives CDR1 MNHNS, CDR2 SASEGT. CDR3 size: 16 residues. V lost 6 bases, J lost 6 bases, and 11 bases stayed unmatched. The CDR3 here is CASRLRLAGVLNEQFF. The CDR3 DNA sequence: TGTGCCAGCAGACTTAGACTAGCGGGTGTACTCAATGAGCAGTTCTTC.

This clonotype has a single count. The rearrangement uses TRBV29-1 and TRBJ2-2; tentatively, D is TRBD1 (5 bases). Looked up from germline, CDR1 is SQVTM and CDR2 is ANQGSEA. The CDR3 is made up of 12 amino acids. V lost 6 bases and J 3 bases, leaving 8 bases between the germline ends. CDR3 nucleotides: TGCAGCGTCGACAGAGACACCGGGGAGCTGTTTTTT. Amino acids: CSVDRDTGELFF.

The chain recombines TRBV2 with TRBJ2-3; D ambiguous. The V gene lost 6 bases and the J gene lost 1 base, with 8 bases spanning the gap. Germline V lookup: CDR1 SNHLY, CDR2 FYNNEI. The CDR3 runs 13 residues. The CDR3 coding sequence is TGTGCCAGCAGCGGGCAGGGCACAGATACGCAGTATTTT. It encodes CASSGQGTDTQYF.

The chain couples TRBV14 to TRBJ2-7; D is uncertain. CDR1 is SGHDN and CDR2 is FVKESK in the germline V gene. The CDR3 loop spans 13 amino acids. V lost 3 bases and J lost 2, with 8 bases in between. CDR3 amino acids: CASSHSTTYEQYF. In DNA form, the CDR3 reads TGTGCCAGCAGCCACAGTACCACCTACGAGCAGTACTTC.

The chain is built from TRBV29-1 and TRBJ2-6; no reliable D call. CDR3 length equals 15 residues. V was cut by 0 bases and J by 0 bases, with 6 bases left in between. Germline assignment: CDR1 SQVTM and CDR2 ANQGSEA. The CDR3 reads CSVEEPISGANVLTF. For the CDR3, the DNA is TGCAGCGTTGAAGAACCCATCTCTGGGGCCAACGTCCTGACTTTC.

CDR3 DNA sequence: TGTGCCAGCAGTGCGGACAGGCCCTCCTACAATGAGCAGTTCTTC. This translates into CASSADRPSYNEQFF. The V and J genes are TRBV12-3 or TRBV12-4 and TRBJ2-1; 7 positions match TRBD1. The CDR3 spans 15 residues. With 5 bases clipped from V and 0 bases from J, the junction kept 4 bases outside the gene matches.

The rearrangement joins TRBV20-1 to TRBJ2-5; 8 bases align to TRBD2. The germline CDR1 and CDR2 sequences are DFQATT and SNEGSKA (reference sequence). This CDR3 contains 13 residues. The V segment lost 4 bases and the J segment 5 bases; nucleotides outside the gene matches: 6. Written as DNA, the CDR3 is TGCAGTGCTATTTCGGGGGGGGCGGAGACCCAGTACTTC. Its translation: CSAISGGAETQYF.

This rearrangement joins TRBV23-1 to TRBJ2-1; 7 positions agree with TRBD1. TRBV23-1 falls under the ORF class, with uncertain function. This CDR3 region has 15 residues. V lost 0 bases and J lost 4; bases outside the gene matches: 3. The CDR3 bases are TGCGCCAGCAGTCAATCCAGGACAGGTTACAATGAGCAGTTCTTC. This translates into CASSQSRTGYNEQFF.

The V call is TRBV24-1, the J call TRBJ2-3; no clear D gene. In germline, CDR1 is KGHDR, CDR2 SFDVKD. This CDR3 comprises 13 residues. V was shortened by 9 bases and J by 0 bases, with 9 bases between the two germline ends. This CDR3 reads CATAQRSTDTQYF. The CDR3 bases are TGTGCCACCGCTCAGAGGAGCACAGATACGCAGTATTTT.

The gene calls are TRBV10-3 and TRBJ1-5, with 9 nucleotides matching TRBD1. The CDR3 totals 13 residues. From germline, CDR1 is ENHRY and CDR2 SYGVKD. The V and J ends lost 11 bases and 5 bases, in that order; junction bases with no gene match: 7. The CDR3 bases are TGTGCCCTGCGGGACAGGGTAGATCAGCCCCAGCATTTT. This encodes CALRDRVDQPQHF.

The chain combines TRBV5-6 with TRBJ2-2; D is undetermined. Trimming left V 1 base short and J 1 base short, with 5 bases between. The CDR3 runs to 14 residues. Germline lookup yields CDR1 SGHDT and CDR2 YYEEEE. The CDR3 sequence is CASSLYRNTGELFF. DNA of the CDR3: TGTGCCAGCAGCTTGTACAGGAACACCGGGGAGCTGTTTTTT.

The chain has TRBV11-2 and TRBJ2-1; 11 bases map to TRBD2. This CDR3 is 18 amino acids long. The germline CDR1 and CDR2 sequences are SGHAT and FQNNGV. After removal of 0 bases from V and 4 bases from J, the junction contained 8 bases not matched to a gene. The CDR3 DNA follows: TGTGCCAGCAGCTTAGACTCCCTAGGGACTAGCGGTTACAATGAGCAGTTCTTC. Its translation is CASSLDSLGTSGYNEQFF.

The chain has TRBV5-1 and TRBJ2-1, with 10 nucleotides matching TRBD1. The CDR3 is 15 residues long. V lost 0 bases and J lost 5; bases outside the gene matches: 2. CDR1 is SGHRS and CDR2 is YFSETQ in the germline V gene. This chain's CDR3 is CASSLGQGANNEQFF. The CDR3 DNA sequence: TGCGCCAGCAGCTTGGGACAGGGGGCCAACAATGAGCAGTTCTTC.

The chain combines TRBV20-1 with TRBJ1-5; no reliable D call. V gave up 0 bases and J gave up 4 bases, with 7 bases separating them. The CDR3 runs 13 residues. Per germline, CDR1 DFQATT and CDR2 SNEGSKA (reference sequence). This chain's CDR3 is CSARDPGNQPQHF. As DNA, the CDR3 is TGCAGTGCTAGAGATCCGGGGAATCAGCCCCAGCATTTT.

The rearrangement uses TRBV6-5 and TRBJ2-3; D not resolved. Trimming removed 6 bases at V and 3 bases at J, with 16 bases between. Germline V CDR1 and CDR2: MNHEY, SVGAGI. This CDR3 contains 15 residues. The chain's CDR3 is CASSWVVSGTDTQYF. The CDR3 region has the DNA TGTGCCAGCAGCTGGGTGGTGTCCGGAACAGATACGCAGTATTTT.